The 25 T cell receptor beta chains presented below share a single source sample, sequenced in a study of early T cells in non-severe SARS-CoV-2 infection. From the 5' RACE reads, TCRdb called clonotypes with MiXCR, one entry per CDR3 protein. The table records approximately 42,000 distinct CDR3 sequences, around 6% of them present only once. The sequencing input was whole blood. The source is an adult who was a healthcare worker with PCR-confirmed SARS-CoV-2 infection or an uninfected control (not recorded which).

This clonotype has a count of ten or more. The CDR3 is CASRETTPNTGELFF. The CDR3 DNA reads TGTGCCAGCAGGGAGACAACCCCGAACACCGGGGAGCTGTTTTTT. V and J are TRBV6-2 or TRBV6-3 and TRBJ2-2; D unclear. This CDR3 region has 15 residues. Germline loops: CDR1 MNHEY, CDR2 SVGEGT. V lost 6 bases and J lost 0, with 11 bases in between.

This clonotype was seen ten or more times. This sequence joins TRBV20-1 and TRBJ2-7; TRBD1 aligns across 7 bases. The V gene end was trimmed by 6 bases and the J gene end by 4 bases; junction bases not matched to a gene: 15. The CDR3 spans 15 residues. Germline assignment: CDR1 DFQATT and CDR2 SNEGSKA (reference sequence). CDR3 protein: CSAVGTANSGYEQYF. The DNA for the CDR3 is TGCAGTGCCGTCGGGACAGCTAACTCGGGATACGAGCAGTACTTC.

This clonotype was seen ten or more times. The CDR3 sequence is CAISPTGNEQYF. The CDR3 DNA sequence: TGTGCCATCAGCCCGACAGGGAACGAGCAGTACTTC. The rearrangement uses TRBV10-3 and TRBJ2-7, with 7 bases that match TRBD1. Germline-derived CDR1 and CDR2 are ENHRY and SYGVKD. V was pared by 6 bases and J by 5 bases, with 4 bases of the junction left unmatched. The CDR3 runs 12 residues.

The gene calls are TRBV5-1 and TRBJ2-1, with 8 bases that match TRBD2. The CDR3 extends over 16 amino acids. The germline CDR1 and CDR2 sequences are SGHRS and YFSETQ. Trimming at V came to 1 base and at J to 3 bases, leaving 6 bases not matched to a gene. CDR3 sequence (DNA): TGCGCCAGCAGCTTGAATAGCGGGGTCGACTACAATGAGCAGTTCTTC. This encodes CASSLNSGVDYNEQFF. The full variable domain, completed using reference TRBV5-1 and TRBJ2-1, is KAGVTQTPRYLIKTRGQQVTLSCSPISGHRSVSWYQQTPGQGLQFLFEYFSETQRNKGNFPGRFSGRQFSNSRSEMNVSTLELGDSALYLCASSLNSGVDYNEQFFGPGTRLTVL.

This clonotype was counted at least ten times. The CDR3 region is CASSRTGTSETQYF. CDR3 nucleotide sequence: TGTGCCAGCAGTCGGACAGGGACCAGCGAGACCCAGTACTTC. The gene calls are TRBV12-3 or TRBV12-4 and TRBJ2-5, with 8 nucleotides matching TRBD1. V was pared by 5 bases and J by 5 bases, with 7 bases of the junction left unmatched. The CDR3 is made up of 14 amino acids.

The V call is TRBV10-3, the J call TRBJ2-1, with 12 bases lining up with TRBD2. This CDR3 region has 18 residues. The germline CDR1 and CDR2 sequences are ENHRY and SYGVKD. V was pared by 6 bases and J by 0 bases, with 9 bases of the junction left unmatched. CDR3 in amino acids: CAISSTSGGLYSYNEQFF. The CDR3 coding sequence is TGTGCCATCAGCTCGACTAGCGGGGGCCTCTACTCCTACAATGAGCAGTTCTTC.

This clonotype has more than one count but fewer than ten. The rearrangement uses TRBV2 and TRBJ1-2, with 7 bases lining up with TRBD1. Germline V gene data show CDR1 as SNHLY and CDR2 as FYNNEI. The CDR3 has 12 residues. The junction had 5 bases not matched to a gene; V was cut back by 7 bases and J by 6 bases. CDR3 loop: CASTLDRDGYTF. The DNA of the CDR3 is TGTGCCAGCACCCTTGACAGGGATGGCTACACCTTC.

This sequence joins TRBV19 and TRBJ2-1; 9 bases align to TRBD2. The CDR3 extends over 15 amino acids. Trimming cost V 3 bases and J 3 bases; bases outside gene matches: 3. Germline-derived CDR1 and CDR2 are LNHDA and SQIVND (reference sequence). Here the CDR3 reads CASSISGGNYNEQFF. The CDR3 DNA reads TGTGCCAGTAGTATTAGCGGGGGAAACTACAATGAGCAGTTCTTC.

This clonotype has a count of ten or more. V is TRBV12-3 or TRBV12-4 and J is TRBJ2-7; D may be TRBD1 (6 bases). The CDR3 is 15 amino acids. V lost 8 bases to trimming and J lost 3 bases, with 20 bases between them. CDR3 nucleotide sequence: TGTGCCAGCCGTCTCAGGACAGAACCCTACTACGAGCAGTACTTC. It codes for CASRLRTEPYYEQYF.

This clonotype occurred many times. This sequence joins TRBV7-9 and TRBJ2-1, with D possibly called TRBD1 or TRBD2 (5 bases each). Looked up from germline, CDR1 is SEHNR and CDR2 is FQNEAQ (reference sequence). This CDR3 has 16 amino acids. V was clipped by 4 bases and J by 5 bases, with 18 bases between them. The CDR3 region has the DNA TGTGCCAGCAGCTCCCGAGGGACCACGACGGACAATGAGCAGTTCTTC. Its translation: CASSSRGTTTDNEQFF.

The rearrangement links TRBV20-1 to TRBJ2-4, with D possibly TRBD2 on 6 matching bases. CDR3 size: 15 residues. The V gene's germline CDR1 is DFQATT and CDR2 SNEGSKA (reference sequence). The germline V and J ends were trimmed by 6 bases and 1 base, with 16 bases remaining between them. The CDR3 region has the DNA TGCAGTGCCGATTGGGGGGAAGGGGCCAAAAACATTCAGTACTTC. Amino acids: CSADWGEGAKNIQYF.

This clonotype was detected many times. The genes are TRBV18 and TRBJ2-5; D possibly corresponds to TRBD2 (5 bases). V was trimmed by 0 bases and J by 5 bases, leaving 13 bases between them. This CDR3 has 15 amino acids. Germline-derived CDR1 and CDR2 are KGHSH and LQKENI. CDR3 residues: CASSPPMDSSETQYF. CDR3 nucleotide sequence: TGTGCCAGCTCACCACCGATGGACTCTTCGGAGACCCAGTACTTC. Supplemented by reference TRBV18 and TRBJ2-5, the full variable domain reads NAGVMQNPRHLVRRRGQEARLRCSPMKGHSHVYWYRQLPEEGLKFMVYLQKENIIDESGMPKERFSAEFPKEGPSILRIQQVVRGDSAAYFCASSPPMDSSETQYFGPGTRLLVL.

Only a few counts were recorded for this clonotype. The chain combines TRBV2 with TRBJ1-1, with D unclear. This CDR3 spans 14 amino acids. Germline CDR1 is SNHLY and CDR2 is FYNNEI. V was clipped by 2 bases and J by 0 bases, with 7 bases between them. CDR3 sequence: CASSERRMNTEAFF. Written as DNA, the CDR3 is TGTGCCAGCAGTGAACGCCGAATGAACACTGAAGCTTTCTTT.

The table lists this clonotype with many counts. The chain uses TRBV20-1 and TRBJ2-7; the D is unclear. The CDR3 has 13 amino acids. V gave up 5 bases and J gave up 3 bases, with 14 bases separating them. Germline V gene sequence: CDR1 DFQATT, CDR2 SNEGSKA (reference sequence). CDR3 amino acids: CSAVNPPNYEQYF. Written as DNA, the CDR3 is TGCAGTGCTGTTAACCCCCCCAACTACGAGCAGTACTTC.

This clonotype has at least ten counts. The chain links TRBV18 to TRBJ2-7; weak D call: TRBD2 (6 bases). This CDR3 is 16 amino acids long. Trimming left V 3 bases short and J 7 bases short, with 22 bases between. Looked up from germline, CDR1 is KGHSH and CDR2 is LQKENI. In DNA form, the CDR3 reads TGTGCCAGCTCACCGGTCGCGTCCGGCACGGCGGGGGAGCAGTACTTC. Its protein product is CASSPVASGTAGEQYF.

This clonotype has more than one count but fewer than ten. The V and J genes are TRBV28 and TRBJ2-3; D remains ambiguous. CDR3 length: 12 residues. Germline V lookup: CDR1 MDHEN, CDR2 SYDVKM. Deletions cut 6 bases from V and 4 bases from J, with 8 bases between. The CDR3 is CASSPLSDTQYF. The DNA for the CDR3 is TGTGCCAGCAGCCCCCTATCAGATACGCAGTATTTT.

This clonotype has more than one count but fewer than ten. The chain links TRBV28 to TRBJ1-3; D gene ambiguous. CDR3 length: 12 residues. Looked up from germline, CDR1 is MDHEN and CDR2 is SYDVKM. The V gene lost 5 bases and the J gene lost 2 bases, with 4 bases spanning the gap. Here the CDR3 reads CASSTPGNTIYF. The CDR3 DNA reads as TGTGCCAGCAGTACTCCTGGAAACACCATATATTTT.

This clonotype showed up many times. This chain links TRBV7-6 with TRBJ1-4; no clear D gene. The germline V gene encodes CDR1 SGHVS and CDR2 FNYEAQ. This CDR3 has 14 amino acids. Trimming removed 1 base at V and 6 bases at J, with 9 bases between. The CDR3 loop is CASSLGKGDEKLFF. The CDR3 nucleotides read TGTGCCAGCAGCTTAGGGAAGGGCGATGAAAAACTGTTTTTT.

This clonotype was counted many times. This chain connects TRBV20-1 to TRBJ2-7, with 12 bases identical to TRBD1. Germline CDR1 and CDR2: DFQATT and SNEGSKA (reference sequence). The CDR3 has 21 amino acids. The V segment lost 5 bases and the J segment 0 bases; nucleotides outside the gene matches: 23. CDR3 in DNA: TGCAGTGCTCCCAAGCCTCAAACCGGGACAGGGGGCCCTTCAAGCTCCTACGAGCAGTACTTC. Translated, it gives CSAPKPQTGTGGPSSSYEQYF.

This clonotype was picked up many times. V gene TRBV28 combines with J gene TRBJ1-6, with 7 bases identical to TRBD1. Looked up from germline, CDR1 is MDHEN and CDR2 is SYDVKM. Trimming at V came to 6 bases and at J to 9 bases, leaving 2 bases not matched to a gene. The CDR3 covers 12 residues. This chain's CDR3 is CASRQGGSPLHF. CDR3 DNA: TGTGCCAGCAGGCAGGGGGGTTCACCCCTCCACTTT.

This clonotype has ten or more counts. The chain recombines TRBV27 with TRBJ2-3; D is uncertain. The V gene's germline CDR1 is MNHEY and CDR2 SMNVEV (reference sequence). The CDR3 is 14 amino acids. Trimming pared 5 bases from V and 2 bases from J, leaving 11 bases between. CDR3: CASSVRAPTDTQYF. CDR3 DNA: TGTGCCAGCAGTGTACGAGCCCCCACAGATACGCAGTATTTT.

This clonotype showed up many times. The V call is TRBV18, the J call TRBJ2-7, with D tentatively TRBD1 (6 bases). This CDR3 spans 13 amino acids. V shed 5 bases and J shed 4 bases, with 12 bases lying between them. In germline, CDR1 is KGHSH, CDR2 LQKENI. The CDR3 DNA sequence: TGTGCCAGCTCAGTCGGGACACCTTACGAGCAGTACTTC. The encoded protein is CASSVGTPYEQYF.

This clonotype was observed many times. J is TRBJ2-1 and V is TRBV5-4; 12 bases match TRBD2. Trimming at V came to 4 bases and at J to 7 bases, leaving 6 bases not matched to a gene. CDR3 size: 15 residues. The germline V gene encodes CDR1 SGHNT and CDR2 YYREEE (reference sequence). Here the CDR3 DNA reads TGTGCCAGCAGCCGCGGACTAGCGGGGCGGAATGAGCAGTTCTTC. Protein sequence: CASSRGLAGRNEQFF.

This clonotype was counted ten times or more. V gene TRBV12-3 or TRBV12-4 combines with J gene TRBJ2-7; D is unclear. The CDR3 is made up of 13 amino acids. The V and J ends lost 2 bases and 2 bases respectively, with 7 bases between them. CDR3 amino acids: CASSLTRAYEQYF. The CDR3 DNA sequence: TGTGCCAGCAGTTTAACACGGGCCTACGAGCAGTACTTC.

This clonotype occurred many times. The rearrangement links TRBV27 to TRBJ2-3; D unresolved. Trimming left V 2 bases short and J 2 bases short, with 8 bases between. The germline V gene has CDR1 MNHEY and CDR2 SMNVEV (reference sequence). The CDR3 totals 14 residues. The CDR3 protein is CASSLKDHTDTQYF. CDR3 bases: TGTGCCAGCAGTTTAAAGGACCACACAGATACGCAGTATTTT.